The 5 T cell receptor beta chains below all came from one sample that was sequenced in a study of blood T cell repertoires in COVID-19. The repertoire was sequenced with immunoSEQ multiplex PCR; TCRdb's copy has only in-frame clones and lacks some. The sample carries about 250,000 clones, approximately 90% recorded once. Sequences were obtained from peripheral blood. These TCRs come from a woman in her 30s with COVID-19, enrolled during active disease.

The CDR3 DNA reads as TGTGCCAGCAGCCTCGACAGCCCTAACACTGAAGCTTTCTTT. This sequence encodes CASSLDSPNTEAFF. V and J are TRBV7-2 and TRBJ1-1; a weak D match, TRBD1 (5 bases). The germline V gene has CDR1 SGHTA and CDR2 FQGNSA. The CDR3 extends over 14 amino acids. V lost 5 bases to trimming and J lost 2 bases, with 12 bases between them.

This clone has a handful of counts. The chain joins TRBV4-2 to TRBJ2-7; a weak D match, TRBD2 (7 bases). Germline loops: CDR1 LGHNA, CDR2 YNFKEQ. Trimming cost V 6 bases and J 4 bases, with 19 bases left between them. CDR3 length: 15 amino acids. CDR3 sequence reads: CASRQRGGPSYEQYF. The CDR3 DNA sequence: TGTGCCAGCAGACAAAGGGGGGGCCCGTCGTACGAGCAGTACTTC.

The chain links TRBV2 to TRBJ1-2; TRBD1 might be the D (6 bases). The length of the CDR3 is 13 residues. The ends were cut back, 3 bases at V and 14 bases at J, with 19 bases in the middle. Germline lookup yields CDR1 SNHLY and CDR2 FYNNEI. The CDR3 here is CASSEDSGILETF. CDR3 in DNA: TGTGCCAGCAGTGAGGACAGTGGTATACTAGAAACCTTC.

The chain couples TRBV11-3 to TRBJ1-1, with no clear D. This CDR3 has 13 residues. The ends were cut back, 0 bases at V and 3 bases at J, with 5 bases in the middle. CDR1 SGHNT and CDR2 YENEEA come from the germline V gene. The CDR3 DNA reads as TGTGCCAGCAGCTTAGAGCCGGACACTGAAGCTTTCTTT. It translates to CASSLEPDTEAFF.

CDR3 sequence reads: CASSQESGLAETQYF. DNA of the CDR3: TGTGCCAGCAGCCAAGAATCAGGACTAGCAGAGACCCAGTACTTC. The chain couples TRBV4-2 to TRBJ2-5; 8 bases match TRBD2. Germline V gene lookup returns CDR1 LGHNA and CDR2 YNFKEQ. The CDR3 consists of 15 residues. With V trimmed by 0 bases and J by 4 bases, 4 bases remained unmatched.